This T cell receptor beta chain emerged from a study of blood T cell repertoires in COVID-19 (dated by TCRdb to between 2020 and 2021). In the study overall: The collaborator samples originated in the United States, Italy and Spain and spanned the acute and convalescent phases of COVID-19. The prospective study material was composed of cDNA or gDNA derived from T cells, B-cell-depleted T cells, or PBMCs. Deeply sampled blood TCRbeta repertoires from subjects exposed to, actively infected with, or recovered from COVID-19 were included in the dataset. The repertoires were released in a freely available public database meant as a resource for research on the immune response to SARS-CoV-2. Samples came from the ongoing ImmuneRACE study (first 160 participants) plus 1,254 subjects from 6 global collaborators. Sample metadata almost always included a de-identified subject ID, COVID-19 status, age in years and sex. Where available, HLA class I and class II types were obtained from metadata supplied by the sample provider rather than from assay-based typing. Findings and caveats that apply to the study as a whole: Clinical and demographic metadata were provided uncurated, with the amount varying by source and participant.

As to this clone: Its antigen is currently not known. Within one base of it there is no much larger clone, and no base qualities were kept.

Trimming leaves V shorter by 10 bases and J shorter by 3 bases, with the junction holding 8 bases beyond the gene matches. The germline V gene (reference sequence) provides CDR1 WNHNN and CDR2 SYGVQD. Its CDR3 holds 13 amino acids, cysteine through phenylalanine. Kept here is only the CDR3 DNA, which spans 39 bases and is read in frame from base 1. The immunoSEQ Assay, a bias-controlled multiplex PCR, was used to amplify TCRbeta CDR3 regions from genomic DNA. As for the authors' bioinformatics: Nucleated cell counts per sample were estimated from amplification of reference gene primers within the assay. To quantify the absolute abundance of each unique TCRbeta CDR3 rearrangement, sequence reads were collapsed and filtered. For each sample, productive Simpson clonality was calculated as the square root of Simpson's diversity index across productive rearrangements. TCRdb holds this immuneACCESS table with in-frame rearrangements only. Some clones are missing; in checked studies, unresolved V genes explain under half, and the rest has no known cause. The V and J calls and clone size are taken from that table; D and trimming were inferred from the DNA. Across this sample there are about 300,000 clones, with 70% to 90% seen only once. Jointly, the top ten make up approximately 5.4% of the sample.

Enrolling through a virtual design, the prospective study's participants ranged in age from roughly 18 to 100 years and lived across 24 United States geographic areas. In the prospective study, participants were assigned to cohorts based on the clinical history participants reported in a screening survey and a study questionnaire. Recovered participants in ImmuneRACE Cohort 3 were defined by two consecutive negative NP/OP PCR tests, clearance by a healthcare professional, or resolution of symptoms. In the prospective study, whole blood, serum and a nasopharyngeal or oropharyngeal swab were collected from each participant by mobile phlebotomists. Prospective study participants could optionally give additional blood draws and questionnaires over an approximately 2-month period. Blood samples from the prospective study were shipped frozen or at room temperature prior to DNA extraction.

Rearrangement joined TRBV10-1 to TRBJ1-1, and 7 junction bases match TRBD1. This sequence originates from a woman aged 30 to 39 who had recovered from COVID-19. Sequencing was done on a sample of PBMCs or T cells enriched from blood (not recorded which). The nucleotide sequence is TGCGCCATCAAGGAGGGACAGCACACTGAAGCTTTCTTT. Its translation is CAIKEGQHTEAFF.